This T cell receptor (beta chain) is from a study of shared clonotypes between healthy human individuals. An even split of each subset's genomic DNA across several immunoSEQ plates was performed. How the authors handled the data: ImmunoSEQ junction-only sequences lacked quality scores, so their filtering differed. Using immunoSEQ multiplex PCR, the repertoire was profiled, and TCRdb retains in-frame clones only, with some absent. D and trimming come from the DNA, and the V and J calls and clone size come from that table. The table includes over 400,000 clones, over 70% detected once. The table lists this clone with a few counts. CDR1 and CDR2 from the germline V gene are SEHNR and FQNEAQ (reference sequence). The CDR3 length is 15 residues. V lost 3 bases, J lost 2 bases, and 13 bases lay in between. None of the donors, who were healthy HIV-negative adults, had recently had acute infections or vaccinations. Genomic DNA from unsorted samples was obtained from 83 million or so PBMCs (per sample).

Sequenced input: PBMCs. The TCR originated in a woman in her thirties or forties in good health. Some clones in this sample may be carry-over from other donors' samples. The chain couples TRBV7-9 to TRBJ1-2; D call uncertain. The CDR3 nucleotides read TGTGCCAGCAGCTTTCCCCTCCTGGGGAACTATGGCTACACCTTC. This encodes CASSFPLLGNYGYTF.